The source of this T cell receptor beta chain is a study of T cells after yellow fever vaccination (dated 2019 in TCRdb). Turning to the overall study: Libraries from fractions with low cell numbers were prepared with the SMART-Seq v4 Ultra Low Input RNA kit. Bulk TCR alpha and beta repertoires were sequenced longitudinally to track T-cell clones before and after primary and booster YFV17D yellow fever vaccination. Bulk PBMC replicates and cell subsets were isolated from blood drawn at multiple timepoints before and after both primary and secondary immunization. Two healthy male donors, one aged 18 to 29 and one aged 30 to 40 years, made up the cohort. The study at large found these results: Only a couple of donors were included in the study, so the extent to which the findings can be generalized is limited. Most clones expanded after primary vaccination were re-detected after the booster (96% of CD4 and 80% to 90% of CD8), suggesting broad memory maintenance. Computational filtering was required because FACS-sorted repertoires could contain abundant contaminating clonotypes from the bulk population. A small share of clonotypes was detected in both CD4 and CD8 compartments, with the overlap likely arising from convergent recombination. The secondary T-cell response was found to be weaker but faster than the primary response, with a peak reached on day 5 rather than on day 15.

Per the publication, the treatment or condition label means: live attenuated yellow fever vaccine strain. Two biological replicates of bulk PBMCs were collected at each blood-draw timepoint. A standard Ficoll-Paque protocol was used to isolate PBMCs from peripheral blood. TriZol was used to extract RNA from bulk PBMCs, CD4 and CD8 fractions, and dextramer-positive and dextramer-negative fractions. TCR cDNA was synthesized by 5'RACE template switching, through which a universal primer site and unique molecular identifiers were introduced. cDNA synthesis was primed from both the TCR alpha and TCR beta constant segments. Libraries were amplified in two PCR steps, with sample barcodes and sequencing adapters added in the second step. Sequencing of the libraries was done on either Illumina HiSeq 2500 (2x100 bp) or NovaSeq (2x150 bp). Per the source publication's procedure: Reads were demultiplexed and collapsed into UMI consensus sequences with MIGEC, and V(D)J alignment was performed with MiXCR. Vaccine-responding clonotypes were identified with edgeR using replicate PBMC samples, with FDR below 0.01 and a log2 fold change above 5 up to day 15 being required. Each bulk clonotype received a CD4 or CD8 identity based on whether the sequenced CD4 or CD8 repertoire contained that clonotype at higher abundance. TCRdb ran its own pipeline on the public reads, namely fastp trimming at Q25 and MiXCR clone calling, and kept in-frame beta chains. Rows are combined by CDR3 protein, so each entry shows the most common genes and DNA. It is TCRdb's table, rather than the study itself, that gives the V and J calls and clone size. Present in this sample are 500,000 to 550,000 distinct CDR3 sequences, 20% to 25% of which were seen just once. 16% of the sample is in the top ten clones.

This clonotype was recorded a few times. The specificity of this receptor is unknown. Base qualities are not at hand, and no much larger clone is one base apart. V and J are truncated by 0 bases and 10 bases respectively, leaving an intervening sequence of 4 bases. The CDR3 holds 12 amino acids from the cysteine to the phenylalanine. Only the CDR3 DNA stays, 36 bases, in frame from base 1. Per the germline V gene, MNHEY is the CDR1 and SVGAGI is the CDR2. The receptor chain draws on TRBV6-5 and TRBJ1-6; the D gene assignment is ambiguous. The receptor was derived from a man in his late teens or twenties who received the YFV17D yellow fever vaccine. This material consisted of PBMCs, taken about 21 days after the first yellow fever vaccination. CDR3 loop: CASSYSGSPLHF. The nucleotides read TGTGCCAGCAGTTACTCAGGGTCACCCCTCCACTTT.